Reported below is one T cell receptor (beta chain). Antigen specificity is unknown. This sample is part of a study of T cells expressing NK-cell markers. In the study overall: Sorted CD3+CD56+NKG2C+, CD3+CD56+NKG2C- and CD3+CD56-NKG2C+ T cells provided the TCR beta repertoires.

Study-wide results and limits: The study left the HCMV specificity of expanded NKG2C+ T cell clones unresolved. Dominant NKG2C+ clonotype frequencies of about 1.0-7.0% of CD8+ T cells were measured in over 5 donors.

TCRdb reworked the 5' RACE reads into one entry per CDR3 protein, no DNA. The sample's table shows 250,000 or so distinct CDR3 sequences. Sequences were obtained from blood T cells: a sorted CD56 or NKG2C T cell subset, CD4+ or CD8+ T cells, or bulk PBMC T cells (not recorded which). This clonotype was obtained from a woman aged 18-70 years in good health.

This CDR3 is CSAFAGLALSDTQYF. The rearrangement links TRBV20-1 to TRBJ2-3; TCRdb designates TRBD2, a call that cannot be tested without DNA. The CDR3 length is 15 residues. CDR1 and CDR2 from the germline V gene are DFQATT and SNEGSKA (reference sequence).